The rows below give T cell receptor beta chains drawn from one sample of a study of cytomegalovirus exposure and HLA in healthy donors. Repertoires were generated with immunoSEQ multiplex PCR, while TCRdb's copy carries only in-frame clones and drops some. This repertoire includes approximately 70,000 clones. Sequencing was carried out using PBMCs. All receptors derive from a woman aged 25-40 years in good health and CMV-seronegative. Each CDR3 is given with its conserved first and last residue. The order of the fields is D gene, J gene, CDR3 length, V gene, CDR3 protein, CDR3 DNA. The D gene is left open where the match is weak.

d_call: -
j_call: TRBJ2-5
cdr3_length: 15
v_call: TRBV9
cdr3_aa: CASSVEAGWQETQYF
cdr3_nt: TGTGCCAGCAGCGTAGAGGCGGGGTGGCAAGAGACCCAGTACTTC

d_call: -
j_call: TRBJ2-7
cdr3_length: 11
v_call: TRBV5-1
cdr3_aa: CASSLAGEQYF
cdr3_nt: TGCGCCAGCAGCTTGGCGGGCGAGCAGTACTTC

d_call: TRBD2
j_call: TRBJ2-1
cdr3_length: 17
v_call: TRBV5-4
cdr3_aa: CASSVSTSGRVDNEQFF
cdr3_nt: TGTGCCAGCAGCGTCTCGACTAGCGGGAGGGTTGACAATGAGCAGTTCTTC

d_call: TRBD2
j_call: TRBJ2-1
cdr3_length: 16
v_call: TRBV28
cdr3_aa: CASRTPLADSYNEQFF
cdr3_nt: TGTGCCAGCAGGACCCCTCTAGCGGATTCCTACAATGAGCAGTTCTTC

d_call: TRBD1
j_call: TRBJ1-5
cdr3_length: 14
v_call: TRBV19
cdr3_aa: CASRDRAYNQPQHF
cdr3_nt: TGTGCCAGTAGGGACAGGGCTTACAATCAGCCCCAGCATTTT

d_call: -
j_call: TRBJ1-2
cdr3_length: 14
v_call: TRBV7-9
cdr3_aa: CASSLGDSSYGYTF
cdr3_nt: TGTGCCAGCAGCTTAGGGGACTCCAGTTATGGCTACACCTTC

d_call: -
j_call: TRBJ1-3
cdr3_length: 14
v_call: TRBV6-5
cdr3_aa: CASRAGISGNTIYF
cdr3_nt: TGTGCCAGCAGAGCGGGCATCTCTGGAAACACCATATATTTT

d_call: -
j_call: TRBJ1-4
cdr3_length: 15
v_call: TRBV5-6
cdr3_aa: CASSLGDAGGGKLFF
cdr3_nt: TGTGCCAGCAGCTTGGGGGACGCAGGAGGAGGGAAACTGTTTTTT

d_call: -
j_call: TRBJ1-4
cdr3_length: 14
v_call: TRBV18
cdr3_aa: CASSLNQGYEKLFF
cdr3_nt: TGTGCCAGCTCACTCAACCAGGGGTATGAAAAACTGTTTTTT

d_call: TRBD2
j_call: TRBJ2-7
cdr3_length: 17
v_call: TRBV27
cdr3_aa: CASSSAGENGREYEQYF
cdr3_nt: TGTGCCAGCAGCTCCGCGGGAGAAAACGGGAGGGAGTACGAGCAGTACTTC